This paragraph covers one T cell receptor (beta chain) sequence. The record originates from a study of cytotoxic CD8 clonotypes in ibrutinib-treated CLL. Roughly 1.9 micrograms of genomic DNA (from cryopreserved PBMCs) were used for TCR beta libraries. Measured with immunoSEQ multiplex PCR; TCRdb has only the in-frame clones, and not every one. The sample has about 160,000 clones, over 75% seen once. Germline CDR1 reads SQVTM; CDR2 reads ANQGSEA. This CDR3 spans 16 amino acids. V lost 3 bases and J 6 bases, leaving 20 bases between the germline ends. The sequencing here drew on PBMCs, taken at disease progression, from a patient treated with ibrutinib. The chain couples TRBV29-1 to TRBJ2-2; possibly TRBD1 or TRBD2 for D (5 bases each). This TCR derives from a human donor with chronic lymphocytic leukemia. This CDR3 is CSVERREWGSPGELFF. CDR3 in DNA: TGCAGCGTTGAGCGCAGGGAGTGGGGCAGTCCCGGGGAGCTGTTTTTT.